This entry features one T cell receptor beta chain sequence. Its antigen is as yet unknown. This cohort consisted of healthy bone marrow donors. This entry belongs to a study of cytomegalovirus exposure and HLA in healthy donors. About the research overall: Among the 300 to 450 genotyped donors, 70% to 85% were placed in the Caucasian-associated ancestry cluster. Study-wide results and limits: The classifier reportedly diagnosed cytomegalovirus status with high specificity and sensitivity.

PCR involved 60 Vbeta and 13 Jbeta primers. Assay used: immunoSEQ multiplex PCR; TCRdb lists only in-frame clones, some missing. The listing records more than 45,000 clones. V was pared by 8 bases and J by 0 bases, with 8 bases between. Germline loops: CDR1 LNHDA, CDR2 SQIVND (reference sequence). The CDR3 runs to 13 residues. What was sequenced was PBMCs. The sequence came from a male donor in good health and CMV-seronegative. The genes are TRBV19 and TRBJ2-1; D gene ambiguous. CDR3 loop: CASSPSSYNEQFF. Written as DNA, the CDR3 is TGTGCCAGTTCTCCGAGCTCCTACAATGAGCAGTTCTTC.